This TCR beta chain originates from a study of T cell responses to AZD1222 COVID-19 vaccine. Overall study results and limits: Seropositivity was recorded at baseline in only 6 or 7 AZD1222 recipients. Repertoires were obtained only post-peak T cell response. Donor demographics were predominantly white British with a female majority; clonal diversity may be underestimated.

Regarding this clone: Antigen: not known.

The protocol was immunoSEQ multiplex PCR, while the TCRdb copy is restricted to in-frame clones and leaves out a portion. The table includes hundreds of thousands of clones, roughly 93% detected once. The germline gives CDR1 ENHRY, CDR2 SYGVKD. The CDR3 spans 16 residues. V gave up 6 bases and J gave up 5 bases; unmatched junction bases: 11. Both about-4-week and about-12-week second-dose recipients were combined. The specimen was peripheral blood, collected 28 days after the second AZD1222 dose. This TCR was sampled from an adult who received the AZD1222 COVID-19 vaccine. The chain employs TRBV10-3 and TRBJ2-5, with 11 nucleotides matching TRBD1. CDR3 sequence: CAISDPGQGAVETQYF. In DNA form, the CDR3 reads TGTGCCATCAGCGACCCCGGACAGGGGGCGGTGGAGACCCAGTACTTC.